This T cell receptor beta chain stems from a study of shared clonotypes between healthy human individuals (dated by TCRdb to 2018 to 2020). Broadly, across the study: A couple of women and a few men aged 18 to 49 years were included in the cohort. For each donor, CD4 naive and CD4 memory were each given three plates, CD8 naive was given two plates, and CD8 memory was given one plate. To estimate repertoire size and how much clonotypes are shared between individuals, the study performed deep sequencing of blood TCR repertoires from a handful of healthy adults. Libraries were prepared and TCR repertoires were sequenced by different laboratories using diverse techniques, in order to increase sequencing depth and limit assay-specific biases. Per donor, leukapheresis produced somewhere between about 0.8 and 9 billion PBMCs. The study at large found these results: Compared with non-shared clonotypes, clonotypes shared by all four sorted-subset donors had higher generation probabilities. Pairwise subsampling indicated that sequencing depth was expected to affect the degree of clonotype sharing among donors. Sampling was restricted to blood, and TCR repertoires in tissues likely differ from the TCR repertoires found in blood. Even with the large sequencing depth, rarefaction of the sorted-subset datasets indicated that sequencing was incomplete. The genetic and exposure-history diversity represented was limited by the small number of donors. Naive subsets generally had larger estimated clonotype richness than memory subsets did. Across four donors, approximately 4.6% of naive CD4, approximately 4% of naive CD8, about 2.3% of memory CD4, and 0.4% of memory CD8 clonotypes were shared.

The germline V gene (reference sequence) provides CDR1 GTSNPN and CDR2 SVGIG. From its cysteine to its phenylalanine, the CDR3 spans 15 amino acids. Kept here is only the CDR3 DNA, which spans 45 bases and is read in frame from base 1. Relative to germline, V is 5 bases shorter and J is 1 base shorter, with 17 bases between their ends. Using the deep immunoSEQ assay, multiplex PCR amplified TCR CDR3 regions from genomic DNA. For each cell subset, the extracted genomic DNA was distributed evenly across all wells of several immunoSEQ 96-well plates, and each plate served as one replicate. For sorted subsets, approximately 210 ng genomic DNA, equal to 25,000 to 35,000 T cell genomes, was loaded into each replicate PCR. Purified libraries were quantified with a Qubit 3.0 fluorometer, sized on a Bioanalyzer 2100, and re-quantified with the KAPA Library Quantification kit. Every immunoSEQ 96-well plate was sequenced on a separate single-read 150-cycle Illumina NextSeq 550 flow cell. The original methods were these. Because only junctional sequences without quality scores were contained in the immunoSEQ output, filtering matching that applied to full-length reads could not be performed. To assign V/J genes and CDR3, sequences were annotated using PyIR, a Python wrapper for IgBLAST v1.9, with IMGT germline references. Reads were removed for weak V/J assignments (E-value above 1e-6), missing CDR3, stop codons, out-of-frame junctions, or ambiguous translated residues. V3J clonotypes were defined as sequences sharing the same inferred V gene, J gene, and CDR3 amino acid sequence. To compute the percentage overlap between repertoires, the number of shared unique clonotypes was divided by the size of the smaller repertoire. Repertoire richness was assessed with RTK rarefaction, the Chao1 estimator, and Recon v2.1 estimates of unobserved clonotypes. OLGA was used to compute generation probabilities for all TCRbeta clonotypes that the gDNA method yielded from several donors. In its TCRdb copy, this immuneACCESS table keeps in-frame sequences only and misses some clones. Where compared with another copy, unresolved V genes explain less than half of these, and the others have no known cause. V and J calls and clone size are those listed in that table; D and trimming were worked out from the DNA. The sample yields more than 2 million clones; more than 90% were counted once. The ten largest make up around 0.13% of the sample.

Of note for this clone: Its antigen target is currently unknown. Base qualities were left out, and no much larger clone turns up one base away.

Healthy HIV-negative adults with no recently reported acute infections or vaccinations were included as donors. Only Caucasian adults living in Nashville, Tennessee, USA were represented among the donors. CD4+ T cells were enriched through magnetic negative selection, after which naive cells were positively selected on CD45RA and the remaining negative fraction served as the memory subset. Blood was collected by leukapheresis, and PBMCs were isolated by Ficoll-Histopaque density gradient centrifugation and then cryopreserved in liquid nitrogen vapor phase. Analytical flow cytometry was used to check the purity and quantity of every magnetically sorted T cell population. From each sorted fraction, genomic DNA was isolated and quantified by UV absorbance on a Nanodrop 2000c.

The receptor comes from a man between 18 and 29 years old in good health. Sample: naive CD4+ T cells sorted from blood. Per the publication, the cell subset or site label means: CD45RA+ positively selected. The V and J segments used are TRBV30 and TRBJ1-2; the D gene identity is not certain. The DNA reads TGTGCCTGGTACGACCGCAGTTACCGTAACTATGGCTACACCTTC. It specifies CAWYDRSYRNYGYTF.